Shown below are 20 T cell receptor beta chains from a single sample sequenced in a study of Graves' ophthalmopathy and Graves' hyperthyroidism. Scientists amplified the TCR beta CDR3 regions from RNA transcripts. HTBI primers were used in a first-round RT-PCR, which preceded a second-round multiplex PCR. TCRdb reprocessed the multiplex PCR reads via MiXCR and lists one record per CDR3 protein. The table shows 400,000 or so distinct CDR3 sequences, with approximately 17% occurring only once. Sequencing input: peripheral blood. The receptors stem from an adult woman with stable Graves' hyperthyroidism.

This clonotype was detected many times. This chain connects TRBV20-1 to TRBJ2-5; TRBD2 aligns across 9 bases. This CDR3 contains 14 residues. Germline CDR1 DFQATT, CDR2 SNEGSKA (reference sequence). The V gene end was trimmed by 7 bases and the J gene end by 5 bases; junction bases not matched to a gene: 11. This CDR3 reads CSVKGGRARETQYF. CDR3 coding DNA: TGCAGTGTGAAGGGCGGGAGGGCCCGGGAGACCCAGTACTTC.

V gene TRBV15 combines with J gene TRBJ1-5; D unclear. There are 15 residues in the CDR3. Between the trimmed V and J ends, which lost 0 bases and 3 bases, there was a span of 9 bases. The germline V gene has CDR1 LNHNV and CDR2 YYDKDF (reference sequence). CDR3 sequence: CATSRDYGDNQPQHF. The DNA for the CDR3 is TGTGCCACCAGCAGAGATTACGGTGACAATCAGCCCCAGCATTTT.

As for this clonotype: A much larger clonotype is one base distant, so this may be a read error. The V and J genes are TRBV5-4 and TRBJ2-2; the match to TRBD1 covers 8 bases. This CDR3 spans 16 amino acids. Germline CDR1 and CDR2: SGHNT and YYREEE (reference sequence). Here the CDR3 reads CASSSARDRSPGELCF. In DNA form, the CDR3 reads TGTGCCAGCAGCTCAGCGCGGGACAGGTCCCCCGGGGAGCTGTGTTTT.

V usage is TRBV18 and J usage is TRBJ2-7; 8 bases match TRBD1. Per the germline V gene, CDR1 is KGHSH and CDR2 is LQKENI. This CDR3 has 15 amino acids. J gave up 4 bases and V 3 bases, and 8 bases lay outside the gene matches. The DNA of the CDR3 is TGTGCCAGCTCACCTGGACAGGGCGGAGGGTACGAGCAGTACTTC. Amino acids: CASSPGQGGGYEQYF. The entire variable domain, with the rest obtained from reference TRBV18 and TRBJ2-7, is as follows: NAGVMQNPRHLVRRRGQEARLRCSPMKGHSHVYWYRQLPEEGLKFMVYLQKENIIDESGMPKERFSAEFPKEGPSILRIQQVVRGDSAAYFCASSPGQGGGYEQYFGPGTRLTVT.

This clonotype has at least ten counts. CDR3 in amino acids: CASSSDMSSYEQYF. Written as DNA, the CDR3 is TGTGCCAGCAGCTCTGACATGAGCTCCTACGAGCAGTACTTC. The chain joins TRBV7-2 to TRBJ2-7; D remains ambiguous. Deletions cut 4 bases from V and 0 bases from J, with 10 bases between. The CDR3 covers 14 residues. CDR1 and CDR2 from the germline V gene are SGHTA and FQGNSA.

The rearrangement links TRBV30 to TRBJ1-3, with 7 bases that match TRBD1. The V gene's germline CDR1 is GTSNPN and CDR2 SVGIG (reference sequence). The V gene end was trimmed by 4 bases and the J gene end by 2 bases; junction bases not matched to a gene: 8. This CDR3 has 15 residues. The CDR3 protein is CAWTIDRATGNTIYF. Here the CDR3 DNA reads TGTGCCTGGACCATTGACAGGGCGACTGGAAACACCATATATTTT. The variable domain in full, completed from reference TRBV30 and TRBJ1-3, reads SQTIHQWPATLVQPVGSPLSLECTVEGTSNPNLYWYRQAAGRGLQLLFYSVGIGQISSEVPQNLSASRPQDRQFILSSKKLLLSDSGFYLCAWTIDRATGNTIYFGEGSWLTVV.

CDR3 in amino acids: CASSLQEQGGGYTF. The CDR3 region has the DNA TGCGCCAGCAGCCTACAGGAGCAGGGTGGTGGCTACACCTTC. This chain connects TRBV4-1 to TRBJ1-2, with TRBD1 as a possible D gene (5 bases). This CDR3 spans 14 amino acids. Germline CDR1 reads MGHRA; CDR2 reads YSYEKL. Trimming stripped 4 bases from V and 7 bases from J, with 16 bases between.

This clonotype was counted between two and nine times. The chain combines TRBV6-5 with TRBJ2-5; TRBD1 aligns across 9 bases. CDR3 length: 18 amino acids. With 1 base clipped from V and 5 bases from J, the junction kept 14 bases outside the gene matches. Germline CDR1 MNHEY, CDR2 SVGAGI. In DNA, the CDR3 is TGTGCCAGCAGTTACTTGATCCAGGACAGGGGCCGAGGGGAGACCCAGTACTTC. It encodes CASSYLIQDRGRGETQYF.

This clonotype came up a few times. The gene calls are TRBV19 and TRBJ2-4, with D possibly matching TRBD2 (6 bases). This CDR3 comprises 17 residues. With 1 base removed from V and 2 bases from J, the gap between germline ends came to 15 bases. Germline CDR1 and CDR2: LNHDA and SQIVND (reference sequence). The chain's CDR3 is CASSIGLGQLSKNIQYF. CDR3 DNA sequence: TGTGCCAGTAGTATAGGACTAGGACAATTATCCAAAAACATTCAGTACTTC.

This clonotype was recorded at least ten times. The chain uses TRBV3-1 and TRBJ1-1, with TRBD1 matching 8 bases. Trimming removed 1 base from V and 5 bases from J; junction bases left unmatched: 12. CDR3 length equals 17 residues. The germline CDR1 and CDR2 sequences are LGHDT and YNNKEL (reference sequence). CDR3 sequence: CASSQGQGAFVGTEAFF. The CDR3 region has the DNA TGTGCCAGCAGCCAAGGGCAGGGGGCGTTTGTAGGAACTGAAGCTTTCTTT.

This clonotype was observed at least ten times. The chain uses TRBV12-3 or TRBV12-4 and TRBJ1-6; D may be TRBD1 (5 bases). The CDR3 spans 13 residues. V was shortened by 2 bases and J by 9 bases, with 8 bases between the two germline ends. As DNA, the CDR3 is TGTGCCAGCAGTTTAAGGGACTCTTCACCCCTCCACTTT. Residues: CASSLRDSSPLHF.

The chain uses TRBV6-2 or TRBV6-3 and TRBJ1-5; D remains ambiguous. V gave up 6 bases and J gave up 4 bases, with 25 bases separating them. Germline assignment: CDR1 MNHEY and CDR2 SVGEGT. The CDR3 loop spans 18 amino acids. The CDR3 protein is CASSKKKMNTPWNQPQHF. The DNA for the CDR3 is TGTGCCAGCAGCAAGAAAAAAATGAACACCCCTTGGAATCAGCCCCAGCATTTT.

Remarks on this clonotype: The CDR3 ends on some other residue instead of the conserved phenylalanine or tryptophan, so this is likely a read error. The CDR3 nucleotides read TGTGCCAGCAGTTTAGGGGGGTCGGGCTATGGCTACACCGTG. As protein: CASSLGGSGYGYTV. This chain uses TRBV12-3 or TRBV12-4 with TRBJ1-2; TRBD1 might be the D (5 bases). The ends were cut back, 1 base at V and 4 bases at J, with 10 bases in the middle. The CDR3 is 14 amino acids.

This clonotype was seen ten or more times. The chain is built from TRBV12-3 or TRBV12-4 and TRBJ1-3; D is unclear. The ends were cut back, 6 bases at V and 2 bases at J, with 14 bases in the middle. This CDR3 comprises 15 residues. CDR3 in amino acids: CASRPGILAGNTIYF. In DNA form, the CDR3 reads TGTGCCAGCAGGCCTGGGATTCTGGCTGGAAACACCATATATTTT.

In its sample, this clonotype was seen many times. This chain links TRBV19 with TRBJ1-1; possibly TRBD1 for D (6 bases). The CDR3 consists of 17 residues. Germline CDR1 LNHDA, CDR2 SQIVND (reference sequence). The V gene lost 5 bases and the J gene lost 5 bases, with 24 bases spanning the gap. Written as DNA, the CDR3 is TGTGCCAGTAGTCCTTATTTCGGGCCCCGGGGGACAACTGAAGCTTTCTTT. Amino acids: CASSPYFGPRGTTEAFF.

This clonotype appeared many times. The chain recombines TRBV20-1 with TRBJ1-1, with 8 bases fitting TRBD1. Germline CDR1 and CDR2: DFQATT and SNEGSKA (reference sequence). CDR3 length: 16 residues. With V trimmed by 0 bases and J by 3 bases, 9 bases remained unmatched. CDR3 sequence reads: CSARDQETGGDTEAFF. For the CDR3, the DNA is TGCAGTGCTAGAGATCAAGAAACAGGGGGAGACACTGAAGCTTTCTTT.

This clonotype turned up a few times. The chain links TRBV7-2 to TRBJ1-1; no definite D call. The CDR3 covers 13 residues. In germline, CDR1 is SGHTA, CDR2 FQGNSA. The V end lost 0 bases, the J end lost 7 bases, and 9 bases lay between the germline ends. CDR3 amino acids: CASSLAPQLEAFF. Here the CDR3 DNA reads TGTGCCAGCAGCTTAGCCCCACAGCTTGAAGCTTTCTTT.

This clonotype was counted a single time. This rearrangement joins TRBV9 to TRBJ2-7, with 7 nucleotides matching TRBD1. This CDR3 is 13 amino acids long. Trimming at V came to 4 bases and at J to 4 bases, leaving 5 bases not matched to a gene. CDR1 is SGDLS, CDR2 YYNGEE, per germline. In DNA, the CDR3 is TGTGCCAGCAGCCAAACGACAGGGTACGAGCAGTACTTC. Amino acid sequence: CASSQTTGYEQYF.

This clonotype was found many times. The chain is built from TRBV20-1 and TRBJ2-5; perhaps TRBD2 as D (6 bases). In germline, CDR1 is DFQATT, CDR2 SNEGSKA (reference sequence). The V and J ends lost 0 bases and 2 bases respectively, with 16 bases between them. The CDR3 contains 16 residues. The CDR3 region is CSARETTGTLQETQYF. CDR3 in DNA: TGCAGTGCTAGAGAAACGACCGGGACTTTGCAAGAGACCCAGTACTTC.

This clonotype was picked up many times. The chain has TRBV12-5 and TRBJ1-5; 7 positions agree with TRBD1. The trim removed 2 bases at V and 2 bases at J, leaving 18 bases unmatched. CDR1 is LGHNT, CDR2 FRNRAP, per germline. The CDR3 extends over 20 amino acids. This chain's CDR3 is CASGLSMGYLGTEGNQPQHF. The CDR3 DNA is TGTGCTAGTGGTTTGAGCATGGGGTATTTAGGGACAGAAGGCAATCAGCCCCAGCATTTT.